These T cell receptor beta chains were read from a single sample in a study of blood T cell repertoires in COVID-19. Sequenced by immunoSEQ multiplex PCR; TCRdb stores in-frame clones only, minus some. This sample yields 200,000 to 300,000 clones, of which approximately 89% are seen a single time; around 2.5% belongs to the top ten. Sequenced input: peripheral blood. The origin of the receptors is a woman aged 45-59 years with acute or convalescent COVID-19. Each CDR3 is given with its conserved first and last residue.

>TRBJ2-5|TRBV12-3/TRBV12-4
CASSPRPRYEQYF
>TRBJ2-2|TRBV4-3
CASSQTSGVGELFF
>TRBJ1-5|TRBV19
CASSAGLRQPQHF
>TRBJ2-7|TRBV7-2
CASSPSRASWDEQYF
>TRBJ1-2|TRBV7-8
CASSYNRGDYGYTF
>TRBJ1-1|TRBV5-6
CASSFPGVNTEAFF
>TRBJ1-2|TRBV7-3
CASSPGQGWGYTF
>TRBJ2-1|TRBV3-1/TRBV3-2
CASSRSNSGRMNEQFF
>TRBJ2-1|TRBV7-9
CASSLEGGRFREQFF
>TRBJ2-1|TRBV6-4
CASSGDNYNEQFF
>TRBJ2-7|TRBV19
CASSRTGVAYEQYF
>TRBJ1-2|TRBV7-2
CASSLVGTGGIYGYTF
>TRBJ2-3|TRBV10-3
CAISEARMSFTDTQYF
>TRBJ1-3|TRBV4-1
CASSQPSYRAGNTIYF
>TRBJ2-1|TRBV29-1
CSVERAGRNEQFF
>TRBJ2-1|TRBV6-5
CASRGGLAVAGEQFF
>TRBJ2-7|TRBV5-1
CASSRDGSSYEQYF
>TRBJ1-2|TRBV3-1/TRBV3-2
CASSPDFPEQGRSF
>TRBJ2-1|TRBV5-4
CASSPTSGVNNEQFF
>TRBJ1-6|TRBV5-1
CASSLDPGNNSPLHF
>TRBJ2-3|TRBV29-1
CSVVRTGGTDTQYF
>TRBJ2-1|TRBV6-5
CASRQQGYNEQFF
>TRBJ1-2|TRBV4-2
CASSQGAETTNYGYTF
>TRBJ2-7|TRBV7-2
CASSPYRTGGHEQYF
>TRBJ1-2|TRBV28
CASSFFRGDDYGYTF
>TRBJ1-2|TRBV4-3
CASSPTGDMNYGYTF
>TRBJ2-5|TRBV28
CASGGGEVGETQYF
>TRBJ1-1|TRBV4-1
CASSQGLGANTEAFF
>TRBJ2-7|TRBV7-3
CASSLRQNRRISSRRTYEQYF
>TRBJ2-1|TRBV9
CASSLTDSLVFNEQFF
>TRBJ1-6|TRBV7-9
CASSLRGSSYNSPLHF
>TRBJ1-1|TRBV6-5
CASSYSTGGATEAFF
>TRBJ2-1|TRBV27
CASIKSRLAGTVNEQFF
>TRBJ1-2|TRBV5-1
CASSFRQGTGGYTF
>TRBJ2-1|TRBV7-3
CASSWTSGSYNEQFF
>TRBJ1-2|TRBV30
CAWSSKLQGLFPYGYTF
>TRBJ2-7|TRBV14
CASSPDRAYEQYF
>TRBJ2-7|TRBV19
CASSPRPGQGLYEQYF
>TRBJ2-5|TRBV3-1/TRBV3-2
CASSPRDSLQETQYF
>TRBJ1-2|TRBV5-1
CASSFGTGDHYGYTF
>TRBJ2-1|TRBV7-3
CASSRRAGGHNEQFF
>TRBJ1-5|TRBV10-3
CAISEIRVGQPQHF
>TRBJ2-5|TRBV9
CASSVGTGKQETQYF
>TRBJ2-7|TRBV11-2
CASSFTGYEQYF
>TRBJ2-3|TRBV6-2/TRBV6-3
CASSSREEVTQYF
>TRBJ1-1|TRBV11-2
CASSLVQGINTEAFF
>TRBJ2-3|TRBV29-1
CSVSSGSGTQYF
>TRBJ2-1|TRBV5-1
CASSLVVGLAGPNFGEQFF
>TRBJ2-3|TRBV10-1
CASDRGLSADTQYF
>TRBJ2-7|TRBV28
CASSTFSLAGGLSLPYEQYF